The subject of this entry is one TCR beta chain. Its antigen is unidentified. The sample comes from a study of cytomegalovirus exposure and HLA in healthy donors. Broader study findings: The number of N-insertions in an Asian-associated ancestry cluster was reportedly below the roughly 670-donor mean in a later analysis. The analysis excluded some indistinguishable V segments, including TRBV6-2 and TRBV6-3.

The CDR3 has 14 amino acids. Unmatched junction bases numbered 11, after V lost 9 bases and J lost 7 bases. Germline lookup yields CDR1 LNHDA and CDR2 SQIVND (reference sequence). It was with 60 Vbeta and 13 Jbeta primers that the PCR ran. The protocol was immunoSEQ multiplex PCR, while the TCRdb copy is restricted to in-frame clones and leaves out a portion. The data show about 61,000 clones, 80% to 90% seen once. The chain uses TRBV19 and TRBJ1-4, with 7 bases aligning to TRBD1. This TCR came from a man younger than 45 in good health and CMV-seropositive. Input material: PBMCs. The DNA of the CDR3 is TGTGCCAGCATGCTCGGGACAGAGGGTGAAAAACTGTTTTTT. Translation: CASMLGTEGEKLFF.